The present T cell receptor beta chain was sequenced within a study of radiation and T cells in renal cell carcinoma. Whole-study results and caveats: Irradiated tumors had higher TCR clonality than control tumors. Dominant CDR3 motifs occupied more repertoire in irradiated than control tumors.

The treatment here: treatment-naive control, cytoreductive nephrectomy. Control tumors came from a few females and 11 males, aged roughly 35 to 82. This table comes from immunoSEQ multiplex PCR, and its TCRdb copy is limited to in-frame clones, with some not included. The sample lists approximately 9,800 clones; less than 80% were seen once. This CDR3 is 16 amino acids long. Losses at the gene ends were 7 bases for V and 5 bases for J; bases not matched to a gene: 12. The germline V gene has CDR1 SGHTA and CDR2 FQGNSA. Concerning this clone: Its cognate antigen is unknown.

The receptor was derived from a man aged 55 to 69 with renal cell carcinoma. Sequences were derived from tumor tissue, sampled from a patient whose treatment was nephrectomy without radiotherapy. V usage is TRBV7-2 and J usage is TRBJ2-2, with 8 bases that match TRBD2. The CDR3 DNA sequence: TGTGCCAGCATTGCGGGTGCGGGAGGTTATACCGGGGAGCTGTTTTTT. It specifies CASIAGAGGYTGELFF. Complete variable domain (other parts from reference TRBV7-2 and TRBJ2-2): GAGVSQSPSNKVTEKGKDVELRCDPISGHTALYWYRQSLGQGLEFLIYFQGNSAPDKSGLPSDRFSAERTGGSVSTLTIQRTQQEDSAVYLCASIAGAGGYTGELFFGEGSRLTVL.